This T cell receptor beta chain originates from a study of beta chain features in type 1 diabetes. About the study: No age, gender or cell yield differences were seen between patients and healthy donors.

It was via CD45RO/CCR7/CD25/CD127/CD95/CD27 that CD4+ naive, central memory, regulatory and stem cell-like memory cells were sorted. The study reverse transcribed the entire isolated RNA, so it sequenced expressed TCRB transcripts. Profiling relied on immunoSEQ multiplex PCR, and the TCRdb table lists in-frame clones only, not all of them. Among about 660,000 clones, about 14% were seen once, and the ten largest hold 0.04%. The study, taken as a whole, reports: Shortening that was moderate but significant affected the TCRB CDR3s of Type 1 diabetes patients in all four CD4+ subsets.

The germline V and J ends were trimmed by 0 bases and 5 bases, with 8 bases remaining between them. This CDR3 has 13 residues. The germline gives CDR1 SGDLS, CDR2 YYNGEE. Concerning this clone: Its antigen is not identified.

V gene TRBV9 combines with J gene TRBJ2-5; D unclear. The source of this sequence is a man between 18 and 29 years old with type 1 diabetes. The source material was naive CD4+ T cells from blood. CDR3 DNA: TGTGCCAGCAGCGTAGATCTTAGGGAGACCCAGTACTTC. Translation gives CASSVDLRETQYF.